This T cell receptor beta chain emerged from a study of metastatic and nonmetastatic thyroid tumors. By frequency in the sample, this clone is large (0.1 to 1%). The CDR3 runs 15 residues. Germline lookup yields CDR1 MNHEY and CDR2 SVGAGI. Trimming removed 2 bases at V and 2 bases at J, with 11 bases between. TCRdb re-clonotyped the PCR reads through MiXCR. The sample records some 1,900 clones, 10% to 11% being singletons. Every patient was untreated before thyroid surgery. The TCR sequence derives from a female donor with papillary thyroid cancer or a benign thyroid nodule (not recorded which). Some clones in this sample may be carry-over from other donors' samples. What was sequenced was tumor tissue. This chain joins TRBV6-5 and TRBJ2-3; D gene unclear. The CDR3 bases are TGTGCCAGCAGTTACATAAGGTCAATCACAGATACGCAGTATTTT. It translates to CASSYIRSITDTQYF.